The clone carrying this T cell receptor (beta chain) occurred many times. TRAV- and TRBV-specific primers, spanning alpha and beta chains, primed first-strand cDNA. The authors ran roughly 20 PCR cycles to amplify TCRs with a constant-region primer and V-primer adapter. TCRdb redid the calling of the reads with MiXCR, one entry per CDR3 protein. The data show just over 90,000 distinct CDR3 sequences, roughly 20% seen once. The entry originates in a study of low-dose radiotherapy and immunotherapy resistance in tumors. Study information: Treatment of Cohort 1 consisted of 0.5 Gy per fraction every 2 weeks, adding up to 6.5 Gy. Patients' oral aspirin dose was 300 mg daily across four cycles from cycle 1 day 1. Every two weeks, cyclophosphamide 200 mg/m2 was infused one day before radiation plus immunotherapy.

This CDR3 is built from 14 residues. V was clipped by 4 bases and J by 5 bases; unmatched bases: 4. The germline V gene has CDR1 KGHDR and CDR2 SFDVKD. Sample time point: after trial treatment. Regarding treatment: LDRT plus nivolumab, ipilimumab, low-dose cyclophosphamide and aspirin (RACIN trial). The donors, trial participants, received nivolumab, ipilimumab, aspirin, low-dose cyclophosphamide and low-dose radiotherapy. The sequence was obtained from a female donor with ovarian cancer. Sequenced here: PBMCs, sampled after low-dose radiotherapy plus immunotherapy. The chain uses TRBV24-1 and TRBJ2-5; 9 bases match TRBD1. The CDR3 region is CATSDPGTGETQYF. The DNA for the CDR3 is TGTGCCACCAGTGACCCCGGGACAGGGGAGACCCAGTACTTC.